The rows below give T cell receptor beta chains drawn from one sample of a study of T cell repertoires in cytomegalovirus infection. MiXCR, run by TCRdb on the reads, gives a single entry per CDR3 protein. The sample contains 150,000 or so distinct CDR3 sequences, 20% to 25% of which appear only once. Sequenced sample: PBMCs. The receptors originated from a human donor in good health (CMV status not recorded). Some clones in this sample may be carry-over from other donors' samples. The CDR3 runs from the conserved cysteine through the conserved F or W. The D gene is left open where the match is weak. Expanded clones are given a class, and other clones once, few, many or no size at all.

v_gene: TRBV6-2/TRBV6-3; abundance: -; d_gene: TRBD1; j_gene: TRBJ2-7; CDR3aa: CASTRTGPHEQYF; CDR3nt: TGTGCCAGCACCCGGACAGGGCCCCACGAGCAGTACTTC
v_gene: TRBV7-2; abundance: many; d_gene: TRBD1; j_gene: TRBJ2-5; CDR3aa: CASSLYTGEETQYF; CDR3nt: TGTGCCAGCAGCTTATATACAGGGGAAGAGACCCAGTACTTC
v_gene: TRBV28; abundance: few; d_gene: TRBD1; j_gene: TRBJ1-2; CDR3aa: CASRSGTVNYGYTF; CDR3nt: TGTGCCAGCAGATCCGGGACAGTTAACTATGGCTACACCTTC
v_gene: TRBV28; abundance: -; d_gene: -; j_gene: TRBJ1-2; CDR3aa: CASRTGTGGYTF; CDR3nt: TGTGCCAGCAGAACCGGAACGGGGGGCTACACCTTC
v_gene: TRBV19; abundance: -; d_gene: TRBD1; j_gene: TRBJ2-3; CDR3aa: CASSITGSPTGAQYF; CDR3nt: TGTGCCAGTAGTATAACAGGATCACCCACAGGGGCGCAGTATTTT
v_gene: TRBV28; abundance: -; d_gene: TRBD2; j_gene: TRBJ2-3; CDR3aa: CASSIFPGLGQIPTDTQYF; CDR3nt: TGTGCCAGCAGTATTTTTCCGGGACTAGGGCAAATACCCACAGATACGCAGTATTTT
v_gene: TRBV18; abundance: -; d_gene: -; j_gene: TRBJ1-6; CDR3aa: CASSPEGPYNSPLHF; CDR3nt: TGTGCCAGCTCACCGGAGGGCCCCTATAATTCACCCCTCCACTTT
v_gene: TRBV7-9; abundance: few; d_gene: -; j_gene: TRBJ2-7; CDR3aa: CASSLVSSGIYEQYF; CDR3nt: TGTGCCAGCAGCTTAGTTTCCAGCGGAATCTACGAGCAGTACTTC
v_gene: TRBV28; abundance: -; d_gene: TRBD1; j_gene: TRBJ2-5; CDR3aa: CASSPSQGWGSGTQYF; CDR3nt: TGTGCCAGCAGTCCCTCACAGGGGTGGGGCAGCGGGACCCAGTACTTC
v_gene: TRBV6-2/TRBV6-3; abundance: -; d_gene: -; j_gene: TRBJ1-6; CDR3aa: CASRRTGTTRNSPLHF; CDR3nt: TGTGCCAGCAGACGGACCGGGACGACCCGTAATTCACCCCTCCACTTT
v_gene: TRBV28; abundance: -; d_gene: -; j_gene: TRBJ2-5; CDR3aa: CASSFAREGTQYF; CDR3nt: TGTGCCAGCAGTTTCGCCAGGGAAGGGACCCAGTACTTC
v_gene: TRBV9; abundance: few; d_gene: -; j_gene: TRBJ2-4; CDR3aa: CASSLDREENIQYF; CDR3nt: TGTGCCAGCAGTCTTGACAGGGAGGAAAACATTCAGTACTTC
v_gene: TRBV24-1; abundance: -; d_gene: TRBD2; j_gene: TRBJ2-3; CDR3aa: CATSDLRAGEADTQYF; CDR3nt: TGTGCCACCAGTGATTTGAGAGCGGGAGAGGCAGATACGCAGTATTTT
v_gene: TRBV7-2; abundance: many; d_gene: TRBD2; j_gene: TRBJ2-7; CDR3aa: CASSPSAGAAEQYF; CDR3nt: TGTGCCAGCAGCCCTAGTGCGGGAGCCGCCGAGCAGTACTTC
v_gene: TRBV5-1; abundance: -; d_gene: -; j_gene: TRBJ2-5; CDR3aa: CASRSGTQETQYF; CDR3nt: TGCGCCAGCAGGTCCGGGACCCAAGAGACCCAGTACTTC
v_gene: TRBV10-3; abundance: -; d_gene: TRBD2; j_gene: TRBJ2-7; CDR3aa: CAINKTSGDYEQYF; CDR3nt: TGTGCCATCAACAAGACTAGCGGGGATTACGAGCAGTACTTC
v_gene: TRBV20-1; abundance: few; d_gene: TRBD2; j_gene: TRBJ2-3; CDR3aa: CSARRTAREGTDTQYF; CDR3nt: TGCAGTGCTAGACGGACGGCCCGGGAGGGCACAGATACGCAGTATTTT
v_gene: TRBV28; abundance: -; d_gene: TRBD2; j_gene: TRBJ2-3; CDR3aa: CASGRLAGVTDTQYF; CDR3nt: TGTGCCAGCGGTCGACTAGCGGGAGTTACAGATACGCAGTATTTT
v_gene: TRBV11-2; abundance: many; d_gene: TRBD2; j_gene: TRBJ2-5; CDR3aa: CASSDPIPTSGRSETQYF; CDR3nt: TGTGCCAGCAGCGACCCAATCCCTACTAGCGGGAGGTCTGAGACCCAGTACTTC
v_gene: TRBV6-1; abundance: -; d_gene: -; j_gene: TRBJ1-1; CDR3aa: CASSDNRAPNTEAFF; CDR3nt: TGTGCCAGCAGTGATAACAGGGCCCCAAACACTGAAGCTTTCTTT
v_gene: TRBV12-3/TRBV12-4; abundance: few; d_gene: -; j_gene: TRBJ2-3; CDR3aa: CASSLGTVNTQYF; CDR3nt: TGTGCCAGCAGTTTAGGGACCGTCAATACGCAGTATTTT
v_gene: TRBV28; abundance: -; d_gene: -; j_gene: TRBJ2-1; CDR3aa: CASSLWPGTHNEQFF; CDR3nt: TGTGCCAGCAGTTTATGGCCAGGGACCCACAATGAGCAGTTCTTC
v_gene: TRBV5-5; abundance: -; d_gene: TRBD1; j_gene: TRBJ1-1; CDR3aa: CASSRRILETGRDTEAFF; CDR3nt: TGTGCCAGCAGCCGACGGATTCTCGAGACAGGGCGGGACACTGAAGCTTTCTTT
v_gene: TRBV12-3/TRBV12-4; abundance: -; d_gene: -; j_gene: TRBJ1-3; CDR3aa: CASTRGDLPGNTIYF; CDR3nt: TGTGCCAGCACGCGGGGGGACCTTCCGGGAAACACCATATATTTT
v_gene: TRBV9; abundance: -; d_gene: TRBD1; j_gene: TRBJ2-7; CDR3aa: CASSVGQGPYEQYF; CDR3nt: TGTGCCAGCAGCGTCGGACAGGGTCCCTACGAGCAGTACTTC
v_gene: TRBV28; abundance: -; d_gene: -; j_gene: TRBJ1-6; CDR3aa: CASSLMRFNSPLHF; CDR3nt: TGTGCCAGCAGTTTAATGAGATTTAATTCACCCCTCCACTTT
v_gene: TRBV7-2; abundance: -; d_gene: TRBD2; j_gene: TRBJ2-7; CDR3aa: CASSPGLPAYEQYF; CDR3nt: TGTGCCAGCAGCCCGGGACTACCCGCCTACGAGCAGTACTTC
v_gene: TRBV7-2; abundance: few; d_gene: -; j_gene: TRBJ1-1; CDR3aa: CASSLDRFEAFF; CDR3nt: TGTGCCAGCAGCTTAGATCGATTTGAAGCTTTCTTT
v_gene: TRBV11-2; abundance: few; d_gene: TRBD1; j_gene: TRBJ2-1; CDR3aa: CASSLSQGVYNEQFF; CDR3nt: TGTGCCAGCAGCTTAAGTCAGGGGGTCTACAATGAGCAGTTCTTC
v_gene: TRBV28; abundance: many; d_gene: -; j_gene: TRBJ1-2; CDR3aa: CASGPYGYTF; CDR3nt: TGTGCCAGCGGCCCGTATGGCTACACCTTC
v_gene: TRBV13; abundance: few; d_gene: -; j_gene: TRBJ1-1; CDR3aa: CASSQGRLEAFF; CDR3nt: TGTGCCAGCAGTCAGGGGAGGCTTGAAGCTTTCTTT
v_gene: TRBV7-9; abundance: -; d_gene: TRBD2; j_gene: TRBJ2-5; CDR3aa: CASSISGSRQETQYF; CDR3nt: TGTGCCAGCAGCATTAGCGGGAGTAGGCAAGAGACCCAGTACTTC